Sequencing of this TCR beta chain was carried out in a study of beta chain features in type 1 diabetes (dated by TCRdb to the late 2010s). In the study overall: Mean age, gender distribution, total cell number and subset yield did not differ between patients and healthy donors. Regulatory and stem cell-like memory subsets were obtained from only 8 patients and roughly eight healthy donors, while naive and central memory subsets were obtained from all 30 or so donors. A total of approximately 99,000,000 sorted cells were examined across all samples, and RNA yield correlated strongly with the number of cells per subset. The study compared TCRB repertoires of sorted circulating CD4+ T cell subsets between recently diagnosed type 1 diabetes patients and matched healthy donors. On the study overall, not on this receptor specifically: Naive, central memory and regulatory TCRB repertoires appeared more similar among patients than among healthy donors. Because cDNA rather than genomic DNA was sequenced, highly expressing activated cells could have been over-represented, although no difference in activation and CD3 levels was found between groups. In all four CD4+ subsets, TCRB CDR3 length was moderately but significantly shorter in type 1 diabetes patients. Shorter templates might be favored by PCR, yet because patient and control samples were amplified and corrected together, any such skew would affect both groups equally. At VDJ recombination sites, patients with type 1 diabetes made fewer insertions and deleted more nucleotides, a pattern implying thymic rearrangement abnormalities. Because the HLA sub-analyses included only small numbers of individuals, any influence of HLA type on TCRB rearrangement was left unresolved.

The entire amount of isolated RNA was reverse transcribed using the High Capacity cDNA Reverse Transcription Kit, so the sequenced TCRB transcripts were expressed ones. For stem cell-like memory T cell samples, survey-depth immunoSEQ sequencing was used, averaging approximately 910,000 total reads per sample. Sorted cells were lysed in RLT buffer, and RNA was extracted using DNase-treated RNeasy Micro or Mini kits according to cell number. To prevent cross-contamination, every cell subset was processed on its own, while patient and healthy donor samples were processed together. The immunoSEQ multiplex PCR was used to amplify TCRB sequences from cDNA, yielding 87-bp fragments that span the CDR3 region. Sequencing of the amplicons was done on the Illumina HiSeq platform. The published analysis was carried out like this. Synthetic template baselines were used to correct PCR bias computationally, reads within Hamming distance 2 were collapsed, and singletons that could not be merged were discarded. Reads were aligned against IMGT to assign V, D and J genes, CDR3 length and insertions or deletions at six rearrangement sites. Clonotype counts were normalized to sorted cell number within each subset before computing true diversity and Gini coefficients with the tcR R package. Repertoire sharing was quantified using the overlap coefficient calculated on TCRB nucleotide sequences. TCRdb's version of the immuneACCESS table is confined to in-frame rearrangements and falls short of the full clone set. An unresolved V gene accounts for under half of the shortfall where checked; the remainder is of unknown origin. The DNA gave D and trimming, while V, J and clone size come from that table. In all, the sample holds about 40,000 clones, and 50% of those were seen once. The biggest ten clones account for 0.25% to 0.3% of the sample.

From each donor, a single peripheral blood sample of 100 to 150 mL on average was drawn into heparinised tubes. A BD FACSAria II and a panel including CD45RO, CCR7, CD25, CD127, CD95 and CD27 were used to sort naive, central memory, regulatory and stem cell-like memory CD4+ T cells. A purity above 95% was achieved for all sorted populations. PBMCs were isolated immediately by Lymphoprep density gradient centrifugation and stained directly without culture. So that batch effects would be minimized, each experiment stained and sorted samples in pairs, pairing one healthy donor with one patient. The germline V gene yields SGHTA for CDR1 and FQGNSA for CDR2. After removal of 5 bases from V and 7 bases from J, the junction retains 12 bases not matched to a gene. Taken from cysteine to phenylalanine, the CDR3 has 15 residues. CDR3 DNA only is kept here, 45 bases in frame from base 1. There are a few counts of this clone. No antigen is known for it. Per-base qualities were not stored, and no clone one base away is much larger.

This chain is built from TRBV7-2 and TRBJ2-7, with 9 junctional bases fitting TRBD1. The origin of this receptor is a woman aged 25-40 years in good health. The specimen sequenced was stem cell memory CD4+ T cells from blood. The cell subset or site label on this specimen signifies: stem cell-like memory CD4+ T cells. The base sequence is TGTGCCAGCAGCCAACGGACAGGGGCCCTGGGGGAGCAGTACTTC. Translated, it reads CASSQRTGALGEQYF.